This record covers a single T cell receptor (beta chain). Antigen specificity is unknown. Compared with germline, one end of the junction differs, possibly owing to a read error. TCRdb ran MiXCR on the PCR reads and lists one entry per CDR3 protein. This repertoire shows about 640,000 distinct CDR3 sequences, about 20% found once; its top ten account for approximately 0.9%. This record comes from a study of molecular identifiers for immune sequencing clone quantification. Per the germline V gene, CDR1 is MNHEY and CDR2 is SMNVEV (reference sequence). The CDR3 runs 15 residues. General study findings and limits: Clones with over 20 RNA copies captured over 99% of effector molecules but under 1% of naive ones.

The chain employs TRBV27 and TRBJ2-1; D may match TRBD1 or TRBD2 (6 bases each). Specimen: naive CD8+ T cells from blood, with Jurkat cell RNA spiked in. The subset is: FACS-sorted CD8+CD4-CCR7+CD45RA+ naive T cells. The source is a human donor in good health. Some libraries in this study had Jurkat cell RNA spiked in. CDR3 sequence (DNA): TGTGCCAACAGTTTCGGGGGCCCCACAGGAAATGAGCAGTTCTTC. Its protein is CANSFGGPTGNEQFF.